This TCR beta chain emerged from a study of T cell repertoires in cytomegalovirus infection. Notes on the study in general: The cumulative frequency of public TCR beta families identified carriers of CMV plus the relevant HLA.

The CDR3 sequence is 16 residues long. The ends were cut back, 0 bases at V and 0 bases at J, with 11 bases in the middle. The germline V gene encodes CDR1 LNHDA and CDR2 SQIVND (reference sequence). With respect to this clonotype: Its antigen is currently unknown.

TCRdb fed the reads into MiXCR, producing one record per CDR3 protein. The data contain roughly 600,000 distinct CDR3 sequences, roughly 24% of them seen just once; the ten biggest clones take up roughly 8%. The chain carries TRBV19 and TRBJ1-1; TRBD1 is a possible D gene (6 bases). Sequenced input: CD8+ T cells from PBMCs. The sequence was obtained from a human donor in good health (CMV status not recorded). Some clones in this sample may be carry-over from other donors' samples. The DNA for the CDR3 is TGTGCCAGTAGTATAGACCCGGACAGAATGAACACTGAAGCTTTCTTT. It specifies CASSIDPDRMNTEAFF.